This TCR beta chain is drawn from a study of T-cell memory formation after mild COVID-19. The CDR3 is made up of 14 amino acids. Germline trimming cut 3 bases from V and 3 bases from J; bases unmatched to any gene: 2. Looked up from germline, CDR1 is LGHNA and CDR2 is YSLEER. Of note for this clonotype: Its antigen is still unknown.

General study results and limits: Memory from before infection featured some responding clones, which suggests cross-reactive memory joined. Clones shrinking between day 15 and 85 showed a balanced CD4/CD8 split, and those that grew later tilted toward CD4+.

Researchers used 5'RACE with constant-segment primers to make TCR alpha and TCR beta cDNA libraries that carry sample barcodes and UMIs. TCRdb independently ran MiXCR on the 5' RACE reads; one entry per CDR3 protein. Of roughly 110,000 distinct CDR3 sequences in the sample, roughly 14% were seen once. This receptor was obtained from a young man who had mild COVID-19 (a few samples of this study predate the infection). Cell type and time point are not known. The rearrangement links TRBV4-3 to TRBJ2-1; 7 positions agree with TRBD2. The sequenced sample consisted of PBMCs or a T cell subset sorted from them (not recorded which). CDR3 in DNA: TGCGCCAGCAGCCAGGGGAGGGGCTACAATGAGCAGTTCTTC. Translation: CASSQGRGYNEQFF.